These 8 T cell receptor beta chains share one sample of origin, sequenced in a study of cytomegalovirus exposure and HLA in healthy donors. The PCR employed 60 Vbeta primers together with 13 Jbeta primers. This table comes from immunoSEQ multiplex PCR, and its TCRdb copy is limited to in-frame clones, with some not included. In the table there are 150,000 to 200,000 clones, 82% of which are singletons. The sequencing input was PBMCs. The receptors here all came from a girl aged 2 to 9 in good health and CMV-seropositive.

The CDR3: CASSYSSGSLSYEQYF. In nucleotides, the CDR3 is TGTGCCAGCAGTTACTCTAGCGGGAGCCTCTCCTACGAGCAGTACTTC. The rearrangement joins TRBV6-6 to TRBJ2-7, with 9 bases aligning to TRBD2. CDR1 and CDR2 (germline): MNHNY, SVGAGI (reference sequence). Trimming at V came to 0 bases and at J to 0 bases, leaving 3 bases not matched to a gene. This CDR3 has 16 amino acids.

The CDR3 spells CASSYGQGHLYEQYF. The CDR3 coding sequence is TGTGCCAGCAGTTACGGGCAGGGGCATCTCTACGAGCAGTACTTC. V gene TRBV6-5 combines with J gene TRBJ2-7; a weak D match, TRBD1 (6 bases). The germline V and J ends were trimmed by 2 bases and 3 bases, with 14 bases remaining between them. Looked up from germline, CDR1 is MNHEY and CDR2 is SVGAGI. This CDR3 is built from 15 residues.

This chain joins TRBV2 and TRBJ1-1, with D unresolved. Germline V lookup: CDR1 SNHLY, CDR2 FYNNEI. V shed 3 bases and J shed 1 base, with 6 bases lying between them. The CDR3 is 13 residues long. The CDR3 coding sequence is TGTGCCAGCAGTGACTTCAGGAACACTGAAGCTTTCTTT. It codes for CASSDFRNTEAFF.

This chain uses TRBV4-2 with TRBJ1-5; D may be TRBD1 (6 bases). Per the germline V gene, CDR1 is LGHNA and CDR2 is YNFKEQ. V lost 1 base and J 1 base, leaving 17 bases between the germline ends. The CDR3 runs 18 residues. The CDR3: CASSQGVLEGGSNQPQHF. CDR3 coding DNA: TGTGCCAGCAGCCAAGGGGTACTCGAGGGGGGGAGCAATCAGCCCCAGCATTTT.

The CDR3 DNA is TGCGCCAGCAGCTCCTACAGGGGCCAGAACACTGAAGCTTTCTTT. Its protein is CASSSYRGQNTEAFF. The J gene is TRBJ1-1, the V gene TRBV5-1, with 7 bases aligning to TRBD1. Germline CDR1 and CDR2: SGHRS and YFSETQ. Losses at the gene ends were 3 bases for V and 1 base for J; bases not matched to a gene: 6. The CDR3 is made up of 15 amino acids.

The chain uses TRBV28 and TRBJ2-6; D is uncertain. Trimming shortened V by 7 bases and J by 1 base, and 11 bases separated the two germline ends. Per germline, CDR1 MDHEN and CDR2 SYDVKM. The CDR3 has 15 amino acids. The CDR3, as DNA: TGTGCCAGCATTTCAACACCATCTGGGGCCAACGTCCTGACTTTC. It is translated as CASISTPSGANVLTF.

This chain links TRBV28 with TRBJ2-1; 8 nucleotides align to TRBD2. Germline CDR1 is MDHEN and CDR2 is SYDVKM. Trimming at V came to 2 bases and at J to 4 bases, leaving 28 bases not matched to a gene. The CDR3 contains 23 residues. The DNA of the CDR3 is TGTGCCAGCAGTTTAGGGTTGGTACGCTACCGCCCCGCGGGAGGCTCTGGGTACAATGAGCAGTTCTTC. Protein product: CASSLGLVRYRPAGGSGYNEQFF.

The rearrangement uses TRBV5-4 and TRBJ1-1; TRBD1 agrees at 12 bases. CDR3 length equals 15 residues. The ends lost 5 bases at V and 1 base at J; junction bases unmatched: 3. Germline lookup yields CDR1 SGHNT and CDR2 YYREEE (reference sequence). In DNA, the CDR3 is TGTGCCAGCAGGCCGGGACAGGGGGCGAACACTGAAGCTTTCTTT. Its translation: CASRPGQGANTEAFF.